This T cell receptor beta chain was recorded in a study of identical twins. Overall study results and limits: Modelling underestimated the level of out-of-frame TCR alpha sharing observed in monozygotic twins.

The CDR3 consists of 14 residues. The V and J ends lost 7 bases and 5 bases respectively, with 14 bases between them. TCRdb redid the calling of the 5' RACE reads with MiXCR, one entry per CDR3 protein. The sample has approximately 890,000 distinct CDR3 sequences, 12% seen once. This clonotype was counted ten times or more. Its antigen is as yet unknown. This sample also belongs to another study, concerning yellow fever vaccine responses in identical twins. As reported in that work: As reported, the vaccine T cell response of twins seemed partly convergent and partly personalized.

The source of this sequence is a woman under 30 in good health. Sequenced input: PBMCs. The rearrangement uses TRBV12-3 or TRBV12-4 and TRBJ2-2, with D tentatively TRBD1 or TRBD2 (5 bases each). CDR3 in DNA: TGTGCCAGCAAAACTGGGACGGGGACCGGGGAGCTGTTTTTT. This gives the protein CASKTGTGTGELFF.